This TCR beta chain is drawn from a study of cytomegalovirus exposure and HLA in healthy donors. The wider study: As released early, the data held 85 million to 95 million unique TCRs from HLA-typed donors.

Study-level results: Solely CMV serostatus was available to characterize immune exposure. Association of a missense DCLRE1C variant with TCR beta V- and J-gene trimming was reported in a later analysis.

The PCR ran on 60 Vbeta and 13 Jbeta primers. Libraries were prepared by immunoSEQ multiplex PCR; TCRdb keeps only in-frame clonotypes and omits some of them. The table includes around 100,000 clones, 79% detected once. Comment on this clone: The antigen remains unidentified.

This clonotype was sampled from a woman aged 18-29 years in good health and CMV-seropositive. The source material was PBMCs.

The CDR3 region has the DNA TGTGCCAGCAGCCAAGAGCGGGGGTCGGACTATGGCTACACCTTC. Amino acids: CASSQERGSDYGYTF. The rearrangement links TRBV4-2 to TRBJ1-2, with D maybe TRBD1 (5 bases). CDR1 is LGHNA and CDR2 is YNFKEQ in the germline V gene. This CDR3 has 15 amino acids. V shed 0 bases and J shed 3 bases, with 11 bases lying between them.